These 16 T cell receptor beta chains share one sample of origin, sequenced in a study of T-cell reconstitution after alpha-beta-depleted transplantation in children. Construction of the TCRbeta library involved unique molecular identifiers. TCRdb reprocessed the PCR reads with MiXCR, giving one entry per CDR3 protein. The repertoire holds roughly 120,000 distinct CDR3 sequences, about 23% seen once, with 10% in the top ten. Sequenced material: PBMCs, mostly from graft donor cells, taken 180 days after TCRalphabeta/CD19-depleted stem cell transplant. The receptors were gathered from a male patient between 2 and 9 years old who had a stem cell transplant for chronic granulomatous disease, so the T cells may come from the graft donor.

This chain joins TRBV5-3 and TRBJ2-2; either TRBD1 or TRBD2 may fit D (5 bases each). TRBV5-3 is an ORF for which the function is uncertain. The V end lost 4 bases, the J end lost 4 bases, and 29 bases lay between the germline ends. The CDR3 spans 20 residues. The CDR3 protein is CARSLPPGTDPNPSTGELFF. In nucleotides, the CDR3 is TGTGCCAGAAGCCTACCTCCCGGGACGGATCCAAACCCTAGCACCGGGGAGCTGTTTTTT.

The chain employs TRBV12-3 or TRBV12-4 and TRBJ2-7, with D unclear. The CDR3 length is 15 residues. V was shortened by 5 bases and J by 6 bases, with 20 bases between the two germline ends. CDR3 nucleotides: TGTGCCAGCAGTCCAACAACCCGATATGCAGGCGAGCAGTACTTC. It codes for CASSPTTRYAGEQYF.

This clonotype has only a few counts. The chain couples TRBV12-3 or TRBV12-4 to TRBJ2-1, with a possible D match to TRBD1 (5 bases). The CDR3 is 17 residues long. V was cut by 3 bases and J by 4 bases, with 19 bases left in between. The CDR3 bases are TGTGCCAGCAGTTTGGGGCTACTCGACCTGGCTTACAATGAGCAGTTCTTC. This gives the protein CASSLGLLDLAYNEQFF.

This clonotype showed up many times. The chain combines TRBV7-9 with TRBJ2-7, with a tentative D call TRBD1 (6 bases). Per germline, CDR1 SEHNR and CDR2 FQNEAQ (reference sequence). The CDR3 spans 14 residues. V was pared by 5 bases and J by 3 bases, with 14 bases between. The CDR3 reads CASSGSWGHYEQYF. DNA for the CDR3: TGTGCCAGCAGCGGTTCGTGGGGGCACTACGAGCAGTACTTC. Together with reference TRBV7-9 and TRBJ2-7, the CDR3 gives the full variable domain: DTGVSQNPRHKITKRGQNVTFRCDPISEHNRLYWYRQTLGQGPEFLTYFQNEAQLEKSRLLSDRFSAERPKGSFSTLEIQRTEQGDSAMYLCASSGSWGHYEQYFGPGTRLTVT.

This clonotype was recorded many times. The V gene is TRBV7-9, the J gene TRBJ1-2; D is uncertain. Deletions cut 1 base from V and 2 bases from J, with 8 bases between. This CDR3 is built from 14 residues. Germline V gene data show CDR1 as SEHNR and CDR2 as FQNEAQ (reference sequence). In DNA form, the CDR3 reads TGTGCCAGCAGCTTAGACCGTTTCAACTATGGCTACACCTTC. Translated: CASSLDRFNYGYTF.

In its sample, this clonotype was seen a few times. J is TRBJ2-5 and V is TRBV12-3 or TRBV12-4, with no clear D. The CDR3 is 15 residues long. V gave up 3 bases and J gave up 4 bases, with 15 bases separating them. The CDR3 loop reads CASSFMGFPLETQYF. CDR3 bases: TGTGCCAGCAGTTTTATGGGTTTTCCGTTAGAGACCCAGTACTTC.

The chain joins TRBV29-1 to TRBJ2-5, with TRBD1 identical over 8 bases. After removal of 2 bases from V and 3 bases from J, the junction contained 5 bases not matched to a gene. The CDR3 has 14 residues. Germline CDR1 SQVTM, CDR2 ANQGSEA. In DNA form, the CDR3 reads TGCAGCGTTGAACACAGGGGGAGAGAAGAGACCCAGTACTTC. Translated: CSVEHRGREETQYF.

This clonotype has at least ten counts. The chain uses TRBV7-9 and TRBJ2-1; 8 nucleotides match TRBD2. With V trimmed by 5 bases and J by 3 bases, 6 bases remained unmatched. In germline, CDR1 is SEHNR, CDR2 FQNEAQ (reference sequence). This CDR3 is built from 15 residues. In nucleotides, the CDR3 is TGTGCCAGCAGCCCGGCCAGCGGGAGCTACAATGAGCAGTTCTTC. It translates to CASSPASGSYNEQFF.

This clonotype was picked up a small number of times. The rearrangement links TRBV7-6 to TRBJ2-1; TRBD1 might be the D (6 bases). Germline V gene lookup returns CDR1 SGHVS and CDR2 FNYEAQ. This CDR3 region has 15 residues. V was trimmed by 4 bases and J by 0 bases, leaving 10 bases between them. The CDR3 protein is CASSSRGSSYNEQFF. The CDR3 region has the DNA TGTGCCAGCAGCTCAAGGGGGAGCTCCTACAATGAGCAGTTCTTC.

The sample holds many counts of this clonotype. The chain carries TRBV5-1 and TRBJ2-7; TRBD1 matches 9 bases. V trimming: 4 bases; J trimming: 7 bases; junction bases outside the gene matches: 3. CDR1 and CDR2 (germline): SGHRS, YFSETQ. CDR3 length: 12 residues. The CDR3 region is CASSTTGGEQYF. The DNA of the CDR3 is TGCGCCAGCAGCACGACAGGGGGTGAGCAGTACTTC. Full variable domain (rest looked up from reference TRBV5-1 and TRBJ2-7): KAGVTQTPRYLIKTRGQQVTLSCSPISGHRSVSWYQQTPGQGLQFLFEYFSETQRNKGNFPGRFSGRQFSNSRSEMNVSTLELGDSALYLCASSTTGGEQYFGPGTRLTVT.

This clonotype was recorded a few times. The CDR3 loop reads CASSHRDGQGYGYTF. The CDR3 bases are TGTGCCAGCAGTCATCGGGACGGACAAGGCTATGGCTACACCTTC. The chain joins TRBV12-3 or TRBV12-4 to TRBJ1-2; D may be TRBD1 (5 bases). The CDR3 is made up of 15 amino acids. V was trimmed by 5 bases and J by 4 bases, leaving 17 bases between them.

This clonotype occurred many times. This CDR3 is CASSLVGSDTQYF. CDR3 nucleotides: TGTGCCAGCAGTTTAGTGGGGTCAGATACGCAGTATTTT. V gene TRBV12-3 or TRBV12-4 combines with J gene TRBJ2-3; D not resolved. The ends were cut back, 1 base at V and 4 bases at J, with 6 bases in the middle. This CDR3 comprises 13 residues.

A note on this clonotype: This could be a read error, since a much larger clone is one nucleotide away. The chain is built from TRBV5-1 and TRBJ2-7; 10 nucleotides line up with TRBD2. Germline V gives CDR1 SGHRS, CDR2 YFSETQ. CDR3 length: 15 residues. The CDR3 sequence: CASCLELAGPYEQYF. The CDR3 DNA sequence: TGCGCCAGCTGCTTGGAACTAGCGGGACCCTACGAGCAGTACTTC.

Ten or more counts support this clonotype. The genes are TRBV5-6 and TRBJ2-2; D ambiguous. The CDR3 extends over 12 amino acids. V lost 4 bases to trimming and J lost 2 bases, with 3 bases between them. The germline V gene encodes CDR1 SGHDT and CDR2 YYEEEE. The CDR3: CASSHNTGELFF. Here the CDR3 DNA reads TGTGCCAGCAGCCACAACACCGGGGAGCTGTTTTTT. Variable domain in full (rest from reference TRBV5-6 and TRBJ2-2): DAGVTQSPTHLIKTRGQQVTLRCSPKSGHDTVSWYQQALGQGPQFIFQYYEEEERQRGNFPDRFSGHQFPNYSSELNVNALLLGDSALYLCASSHNTGELFFGEGSRLTVL.

Ten or more counts support this clonotype. The V gene is TRBV6-5, the J gene TRBJ1-3; 8 bases match TRBD1. Germline values: CDR1 MNHEY, CDR2 SVGAGI. Losses at the gene ends were 6 bases for V and 4 bases for J; bases not matched to a gene: 11. This CDR3 region has 16 residues. This CDR3 reads CASRTYRGAAGNTIYF. In DNA, the CDR3 is TGTGCCAGCAGAACATACAGGGGGGCGGCCGGAAACACCATATATTTT.

The rearrangement joins TRBV20-1 to TRBJ1-1; no clear D. The CDR3 contains 15 residues. Germline CDR1 and CDR2: DFQATT and SNEGSKA (reference sequence). The ends were cut back, 3 bases at V and 2 bases at J, with 16 bases in the middle. CDR3 in amino acids: CSARSLSGPNTEAFF. The CDR3 DNA reads as TGCAGTGCTAGGTCCTTGTCAGGCCCTAACACTGAAGCTTTCTTT.